Reported below is one TCR beta chain. The antigen this receptor binds is unknown. Base quality data are lacking; no much larger clone is found one base away. As encoded in the germline V gene (reference sequence), CDR1 is SEHNR while CDR2 is FQNEAQ. The CDR3 goes from the cysteine to the phenylalanine over 13 residues. The kept DNA is CDR3 alone, 39 bases in frame from the first base. Between the V and J ends, shortened by 3 bases and 6 bases respectively, the junction contains 9 bases. The immunoSEQ Assay, a bias-controlled multiplex PCR, was used to amplify TCRbeta CDR3 regions from genomic DNA. Per the authors' processing: The number of nucleated cells in each sample was estimated by amplification of reference gene primers within the assay. Sequence reads were collapsed and filtered to measure the absolute abundance of every unique TCRbeta CDR3 rearrangement. For each sample, productive Simpson clonality was calculated as the square root of Simpson's diversity index across productive rearrangements. Sourced from immuneACCESS, this table was stored by TCRdb with only in-frame sequences that have V and J called. A share of the clones is absent; for the studies checked, an unresolved V gene accounts for under half, and the remainder has no known explanation. For V, J and clone size, that table is used; D and trimming come from the DNA. This sample gives 100,000 to 110,000 clones in total; around four fifths of them show up just once. The ten top clones hold roughly 13% of the sample.

Collaborating institutions collected whole blood in K2EDTA tubes following their own protocols. For TCRbeta analysis, collaborators shipped samples as frozen whole blood, isolated PBMCs, or DNA extracted from either of those sample types. The record originates from a study of blood T cell repertoires in COVID-19 (dated by TCRdb to about 2020). Background for the entire study: Collaborator samples came from the United States, Italy and Spain and covered acute and convalescent phases of COVID-19. A de-identified subject ID, COVID-19 status, age in years and sex were almost always included in the sample metadata. The repertoires were released in a freely available public database meant as a resource for research on the immune response to SARS-CoV-2. The prospective study material was composed of cDNA or gDNA derived from T cells, B-cell-depleted T cells, or PBMCs. Where available, HLA class I and class II types were obtained from metadata supplied by the sample provider rather than from assay-based typing. Subjects who had been exposed to COVID-19, were actively infected with it, or had recovered from it provided the deeply sampled blood TCRbeta repertoires that made up the dataset. Samples came from the ongoing ImmuneRACE study (first 160 participants) plus 1,254 subjects from 6 global collaborators. Study-wide conclusions, independent of this receptor: The amount of clinical and demographic metadata varied by source and participant and was provided uncurated.

The chain is encoded by TRBV7-9 joined to TRBJ2-1; possibly the D gene is TRBD1, per 6 matching bases. The TCR sequence derives from a man in his fifties with active or convalescent COVID-19. The sample was peripheral blood. Here the CDR3 is given as CASSLGDTNEQFF. Here is the DNA: TGTGCCAGCAGCTTGGGGGACACCAATGAGCAGTTCTTC.